These 4 T cell receptor beta chains came from one sample sequenced in a study of T cell responses to AZD1222 COVID-19 vaccine. Sequencing was performed with immunoSEQ multiplex PCR; in TCRdb, only in-frame clones are kept and a portion is missing. The sample comprises some 48,000 clones, approximately 86% of which are singletons, and roughly 6.4% rests with the top ten. This sample comprised peripheral blood, obtained 28 days after the second AZD1222 dose. Receptor source: an adult who received the AZD1222 COVID-19 vaccine.

The chain is built from TRBV30 and TRBJ1-5; 8 bases line up with TRBD1. The junction had 5 bases not matched to a gene; V was cut back by 1 base and J by 3 bases. This CDR3 region has 15 residues. Germline V gene lookup returns CDR1 GTSNPN and CDR2 SVGIG (reference sequence). The CDR3 DNA reads as TGTGCCTGGAGTGGATCGGGACAGGCCAATCAGCCCCAGCATTTT. It encodes CAWSGSGQANQPQHF.

In this sample, this clone is medium-sized (0.01 to 0.1%). The rearrangement links TRBV24-1 to TRBJ2-1; possibly TRBD1 or TRBD2 for D (5 bases each). The CDR3 runs 15 residues. Germline CDR1 KGHDR, CDR2 SFDVKD. V was cut by 9 bases and J by 2 bases, with 16 bases left in between. The DNA for the CDR3 is TGTGCCACCGACTCGGGGCGGTGGGCCTACAATGAGCAGTTCTTC. Amino acids: CATDSGRWAYNEQFF.

This chain connects TRBV7-2 to TRBJ2-7; 7 nucleotides agree with TRBD2. Trimming cost V 5 bases and J 4 bases; bases outside gene matches: 11. The length of the CDR3 is 15 residues. Looked up from germline, CDR1 is SGHTA and CDR2 is FQGNSA. The CDR3 DNA reads TGTGCCAGCAGCCCAGAGCCGGGGAGGGGTTACGAGCAGTACTTC. This codes for CASSPEPGRGYEQYF.

J is TRBJ2-7 and V is TRBV27; weak D call: TRBD1 (5 bases). Between the trimmed V and J ends, which lost 2 bases and 6 bases, there was a span of 14 bases. CDR1 is MNHEY, CDR2 SMNVEV, per germline (reference sequence). The CDR3 is 14 residues long. CDR3: CASSLQGTNFEQYF. CDR3 DNA: TGTGCCAGCAGTTTACAGGGAACTAATTTCGAGCAGTACTTC.